This T cell receptor (beta chain) emerged from a study of human T cells and chemical hapten exposure. In the authors' workflow: With a range of about 20,000 to 700,000, the median per sample was 95,638 TCRs. TCRdb called the RACE reads again in MiXCR, with one record for every CDR3 protein. V and J calls and clone size were set by TCRdb, not the authors. The sample gives under 450,000 distinct CDR3 sequences, around 4.8% of which show up once; about 2.1% is in the top ten. The time point was: patch test 1, 2 weeks after DPC sensitization. Treatment meaning: therapeutic diphenylcyclopropenone sensitization with weekly scalp DPC. Blood collection took place prior to placing each patch test. This clonotype was counted only a few times. V gave up 5 bases and J gave up 7 bases, with 11 bases separating them. CDR3 size: 12 residues. Germline CDR1 reads PRHDT; CDR2 reads FYEKMQ (reference sequence).

The chain is built from TRBV13 and TRBJ1-1, with D possibly TRBD1 on 5 matching bases. The sequence was collected from a woman in her 50s with alopecia areata. Some clones in this sample may be carry-over from other donors' samples. The sample here was whole blood, taken in connection with sensitization to the hapten diphenylcyclopropenone (DPC). CDR3 in DNA: TGTGCCAGCAGCCACAACGGGGGTGAAGCTTTCTTT. Translated: CASSHNGGEAFF.